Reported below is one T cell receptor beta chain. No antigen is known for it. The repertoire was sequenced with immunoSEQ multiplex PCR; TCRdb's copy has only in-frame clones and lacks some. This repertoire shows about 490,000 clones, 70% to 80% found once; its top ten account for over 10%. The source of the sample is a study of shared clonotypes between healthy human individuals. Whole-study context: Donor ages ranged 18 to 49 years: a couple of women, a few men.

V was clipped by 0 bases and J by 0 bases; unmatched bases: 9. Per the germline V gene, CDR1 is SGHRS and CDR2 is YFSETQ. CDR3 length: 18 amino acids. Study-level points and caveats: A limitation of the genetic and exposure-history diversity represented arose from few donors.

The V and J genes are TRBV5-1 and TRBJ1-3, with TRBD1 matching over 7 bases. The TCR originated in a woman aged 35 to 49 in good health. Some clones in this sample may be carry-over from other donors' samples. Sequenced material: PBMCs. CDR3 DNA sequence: TGCGCCAGCAGCTTGGCCCCCTCACAGGGGACCTCTGGAAACACCATATATTTT. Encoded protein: CASSLAPSQGTSGNTIYF.